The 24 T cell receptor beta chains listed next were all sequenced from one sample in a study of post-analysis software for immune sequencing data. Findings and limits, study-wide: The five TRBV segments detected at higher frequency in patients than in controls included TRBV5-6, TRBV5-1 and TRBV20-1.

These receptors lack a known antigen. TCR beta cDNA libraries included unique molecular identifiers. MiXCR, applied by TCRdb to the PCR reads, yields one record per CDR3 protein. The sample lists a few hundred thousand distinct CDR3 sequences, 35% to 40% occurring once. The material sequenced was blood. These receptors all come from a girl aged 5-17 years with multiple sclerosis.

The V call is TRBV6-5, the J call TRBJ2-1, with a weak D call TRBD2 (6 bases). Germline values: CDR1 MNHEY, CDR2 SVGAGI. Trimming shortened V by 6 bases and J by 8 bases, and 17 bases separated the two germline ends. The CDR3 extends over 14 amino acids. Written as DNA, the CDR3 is TGTGCCAGCAGGTCGGAGGGCCTCCTTGATGAGCAGTTCTTC. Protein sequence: CASRSEGLLDEQFF.

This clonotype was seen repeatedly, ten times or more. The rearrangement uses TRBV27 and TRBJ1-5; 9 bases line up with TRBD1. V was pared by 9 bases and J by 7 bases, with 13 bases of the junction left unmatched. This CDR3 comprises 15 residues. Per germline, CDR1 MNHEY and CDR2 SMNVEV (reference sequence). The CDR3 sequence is CASGVGDRALQPQHF. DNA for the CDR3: TGTGCCAGTGGGGTAGGGGACAGGGCTTTACAGCCCCAGCATTTT.

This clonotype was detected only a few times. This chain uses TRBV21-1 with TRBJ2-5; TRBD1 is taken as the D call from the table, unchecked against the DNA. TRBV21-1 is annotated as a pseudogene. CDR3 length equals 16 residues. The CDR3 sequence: CASSPRFGGQGGKQYF. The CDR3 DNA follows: TGTGCCAGCAGCCCGCGGTTCGGTGGACAGGGAGGAAAGCAGTACTTC.

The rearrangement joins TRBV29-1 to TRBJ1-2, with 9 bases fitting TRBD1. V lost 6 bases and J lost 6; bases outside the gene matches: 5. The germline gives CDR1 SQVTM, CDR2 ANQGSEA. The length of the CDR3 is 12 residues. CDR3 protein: CSVWTGDDGYTF. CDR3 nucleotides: TGCAGCGTATGGACAGGGGATGATGGCTACACCTTC. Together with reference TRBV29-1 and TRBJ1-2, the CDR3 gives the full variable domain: SAVISQKPSRDICQRGTSLTIQCQVDSQVTMMFWYRQQPGQSLTLIATANQGSEATYESGFVIDKFPISRPNLTFSTLTVSNMSPEDSSIYLCSVWTGDDGYTFGSGTRLTVV.

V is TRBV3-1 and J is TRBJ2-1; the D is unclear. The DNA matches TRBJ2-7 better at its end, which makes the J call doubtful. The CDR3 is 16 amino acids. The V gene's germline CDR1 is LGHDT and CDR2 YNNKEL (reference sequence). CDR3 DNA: TGTGCCAGCAGCCAAGGTCGAAAATTGACCTACAATGAGCAGTACTTC. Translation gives CASSQGRKLTYNEQYF.

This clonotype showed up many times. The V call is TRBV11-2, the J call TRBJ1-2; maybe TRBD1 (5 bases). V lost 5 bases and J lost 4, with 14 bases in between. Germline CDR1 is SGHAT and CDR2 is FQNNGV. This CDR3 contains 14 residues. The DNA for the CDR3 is TGTGCCAGCAGCCCACAGGTGCAGGGCTATGGCTACACCTTC. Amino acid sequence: CASSPQVQGYGYTF.

CDR3: CASSKQGGSSGNTIYF. CDR3 nucleotides: TGTGCCAGCAGCAAGCAGGGGGGATCCTCTGGAAACACCATATATTTT. The gene calls are TRBV7-9 and TRBJ1-3; the match to TRBD1 covers 7 bases. Per germline, CDR1 SEHNR and CDR2 FQNEAQ (reference sequence). V lost 5 bases to trimming and J lost 0 bases; unmatched junction nucleotides: 7. The CDR3 has 16 amino acids.

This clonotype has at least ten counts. DNA of the CDR3: TGCAGCGTTGGACTAGCGGGAGTGTCCTACAATGAGCAGTTCTTC. Amino acid sequence: CSVGLAGVSYNEQFF. V gene TRBV29-1 combines with J gene TRBJ2-1, with 12 bases matching TRBD2. Germline V gives CDR1 SQVTM, CDR2 ANQGSEA. Germline trimming cut 4 bases from V and 1 base from J; bases unmatched to any gene: 2. The CDR3 loop spans 15 amino acids.

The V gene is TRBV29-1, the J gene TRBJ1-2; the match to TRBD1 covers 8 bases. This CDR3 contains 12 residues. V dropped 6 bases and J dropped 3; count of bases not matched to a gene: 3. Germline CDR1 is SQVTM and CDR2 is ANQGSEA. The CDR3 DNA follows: TGCAGCGTCACAGGGGGTGACTATGGCTACACCTTC. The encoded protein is CSVTGGDYGYTF.

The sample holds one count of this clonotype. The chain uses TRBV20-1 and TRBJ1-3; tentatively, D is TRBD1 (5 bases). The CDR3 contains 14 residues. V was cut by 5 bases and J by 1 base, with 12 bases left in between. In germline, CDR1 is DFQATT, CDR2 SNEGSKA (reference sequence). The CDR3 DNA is TGCAGTGCTTTAGACAGTCCTTCTGGAAACACCATATATTTT. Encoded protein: CSALDSPSGNTIYF.

CDR3 residues: CASSYGDSHYSNQPQHF. The CDR3 nucleotides read TGTGCCAGCAGTTATGGGGACAGCCATTATAGCAATCAGCCCCAGCATTTT. J is TRBJ1-5 and V is TRBV6-6; 7 bases agree with TRBD1. After removal of 3 bases from V and 0 bases from J, the junction contained 8 bases not matched to a gene. Germline values: CDR1 MNHNY, CDR2 SVGAGI (reference sequence). The CDR3 loop spans 17 amino acids.

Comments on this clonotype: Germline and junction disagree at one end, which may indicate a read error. CDR3 DNA sequence: TGTGCCATCAGTTTCGAGGGGAAGGTCGACTGCAATGAGCAGTTCTTC. Its protein product is CAISFEGKVDCNEQFF. The rearrangement uses TRBV12-3 or TRBV12-4 and TRBJ2-1; D may correspond to TRBD1 or TRBD2 (5 bases each). This CDR3 is 16 amino acids long.

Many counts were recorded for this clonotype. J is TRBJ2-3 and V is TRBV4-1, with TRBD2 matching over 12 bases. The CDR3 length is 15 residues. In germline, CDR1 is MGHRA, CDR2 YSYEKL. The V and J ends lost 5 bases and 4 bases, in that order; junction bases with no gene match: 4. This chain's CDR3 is CASSGLAGGPDTQYF. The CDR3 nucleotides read TGCGCCAGCAGCGGGCTAGCGGGGGGGCCAGATACGCAGTATTTT.

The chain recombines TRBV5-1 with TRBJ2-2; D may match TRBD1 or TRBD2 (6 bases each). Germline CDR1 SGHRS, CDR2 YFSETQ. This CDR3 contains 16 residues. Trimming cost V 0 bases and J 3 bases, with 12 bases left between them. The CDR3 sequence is CASSLAGAGDTGELFF. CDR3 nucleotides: TGCGCCAGCAGCTTGGCGGGGGCAGGCGACACCGGGGAGCTGTTTTTT.

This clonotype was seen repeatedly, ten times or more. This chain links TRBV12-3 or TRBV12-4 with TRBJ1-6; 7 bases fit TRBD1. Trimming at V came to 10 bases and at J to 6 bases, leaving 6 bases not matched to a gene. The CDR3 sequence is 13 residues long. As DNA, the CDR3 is TGTGCCACTGGGGACAGTACTAATTCACCCCTCCACTTT. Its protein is CATGDSTNSPLHF.

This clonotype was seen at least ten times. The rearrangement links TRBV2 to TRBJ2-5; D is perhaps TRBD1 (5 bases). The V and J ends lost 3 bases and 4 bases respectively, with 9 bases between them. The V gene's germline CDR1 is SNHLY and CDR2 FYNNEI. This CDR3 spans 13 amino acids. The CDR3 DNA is TGTGCCAGCAGTGACAACAGGATAGAGACCCAGTACTTC. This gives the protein CASSDNRIETQYF.

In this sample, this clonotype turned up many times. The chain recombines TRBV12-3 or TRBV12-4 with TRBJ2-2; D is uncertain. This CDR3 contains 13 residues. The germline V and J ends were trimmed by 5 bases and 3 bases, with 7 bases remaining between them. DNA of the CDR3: TGTGCCAGCAGTAAGGAATACACCGGGGAGCTGTTTTTT. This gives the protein CASSKEYTGELFF.

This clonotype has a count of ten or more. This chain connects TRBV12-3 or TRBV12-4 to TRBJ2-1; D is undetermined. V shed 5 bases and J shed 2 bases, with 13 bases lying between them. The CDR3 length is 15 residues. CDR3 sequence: CASSPSAAPYNEQFF. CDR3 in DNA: TGTGCCAGCAGTCCATCGGCGGCTCCCTACAATGAGCAGTTCTTC.

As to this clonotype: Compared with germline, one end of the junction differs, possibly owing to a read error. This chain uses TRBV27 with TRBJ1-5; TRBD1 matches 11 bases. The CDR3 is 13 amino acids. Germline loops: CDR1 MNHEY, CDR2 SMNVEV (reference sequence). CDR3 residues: CACRGTGGQPQHF. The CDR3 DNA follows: TGTGCCTGCAGAGGGACAGGGGGTCAGCCCCAGCATTTT.

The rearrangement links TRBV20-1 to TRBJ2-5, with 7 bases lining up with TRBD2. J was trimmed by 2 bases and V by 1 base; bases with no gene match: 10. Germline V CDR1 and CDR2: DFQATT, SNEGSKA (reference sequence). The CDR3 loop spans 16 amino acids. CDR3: CSARALAGAIQETQYF. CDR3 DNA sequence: TGCAGTGCTAGAGCCCTGGCGGGAGCGATACAAGAGACCCAGTACTTC.

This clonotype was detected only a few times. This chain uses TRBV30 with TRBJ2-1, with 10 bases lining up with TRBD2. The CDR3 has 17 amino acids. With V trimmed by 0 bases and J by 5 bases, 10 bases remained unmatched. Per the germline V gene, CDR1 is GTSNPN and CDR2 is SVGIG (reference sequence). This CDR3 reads CAWSVRLRLAGDNEQFF. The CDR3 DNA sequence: TGTGCCTGGAGTGTACGTTTGAGGCTAGCGGGAGACAATGAGCAGTTCTTC.

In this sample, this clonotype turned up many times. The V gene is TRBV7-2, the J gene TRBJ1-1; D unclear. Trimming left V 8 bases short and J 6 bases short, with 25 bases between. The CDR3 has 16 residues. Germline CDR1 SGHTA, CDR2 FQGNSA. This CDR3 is CASDRTGNVRRAEAFF. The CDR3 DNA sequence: TGTGCCAGCGATAGGACGGGAAACGTTAGGCGGGCTGAAGCTTTCTTT.

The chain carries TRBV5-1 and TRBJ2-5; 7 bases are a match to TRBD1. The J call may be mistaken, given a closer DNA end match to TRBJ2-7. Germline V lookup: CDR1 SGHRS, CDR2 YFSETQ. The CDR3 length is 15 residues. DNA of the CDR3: TGCGCCAGCAGCTGGGGACAGCCTCCCCAAGACGAGCAGTACTTC. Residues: CASSWGQPPQDEQYF.

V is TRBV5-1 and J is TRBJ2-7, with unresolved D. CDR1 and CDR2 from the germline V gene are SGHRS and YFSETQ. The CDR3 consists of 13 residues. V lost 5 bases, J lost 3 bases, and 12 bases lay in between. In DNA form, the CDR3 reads TGCGCCAGCAGGCCGTCGACGGGCTACGAGCAGTACTTC. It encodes CASRPSTGYEQYF.